The TCR beta chain under discussion was sequenced for a study of vaccination and CD4 T cells after COVID-19. At the level of the study: At days 161 to 241 post-vaccination, as well as at day 14, three convalescent patients were sampled.

TCRdb independently ran MiXCR on the PCR reads; one entry per CDR3 protein. The table shows around 26,000 distinct CDR3 sequences, with under 65% occurring only once. This clonotype was observed a handful of times. The time point is: late sampling 161 to 241 days after vaccination in three convalescent patients. The sample in question was CD4+ T cells from blood, obtained about 7 months after SARS-CoV-2 vaccination. This clonotype was sampled from a human donor who had recovered from COVID-19.

The CDR3 nucleotides are TGTGCCAGCAGTTCCCTAGCGGGAGGGCTTCAAGAGACCCAGTACTTC. Residues: CASSSLAGGLQETQYF. The chain carries TRBV6-2 or TRBV6-3 and TRBJ2-5; 12 nucleotides align to TRBD2. CDR3 length: 16 amino acids. Losses at the gene ends were 4 bases for V and 2 bases for J; bases not matched to a gene: 5. Germline V lookup: CDR1 MNHEY, CDR2 SVGEGT.